These 5 T cell receptor beta chains were sequenced from one sample in a study of blood T cell repertoires in COVID-19. Sequenced by immunoSEQ multiplex PCR; TCRdb stores in-frame clones only, minus some. The table shows 310,000 or so clones, with about 91% occurring only once. Sequenced sample: PBMCs or T cells enriched from blood (not recorded which). The source is a woman aged 18-35 years who had recovered from COVID-19.

The chain joins TRBV5-5 to TRBJ1-6; 9 bases align to TRBD1. Germline V CDR1 and CDR2: SGHKS, YYEKEE (reference sequence). V lost 2 bases, J lost 10 bases, and 7 bases stayed unmatched. This CDR3 has 15 amino acids. CDR3 in DNA: TGTGCCAGCAGCTTACCGGGACAGGGTGACTCACCCCTCCACTTT. Translation gives CASSLPGQGDSPLHF. Filled out from reference TRBV5-5 and TRBJ1-6, the complete variable domain reads DAGVTQSPTHLIKTRGQQVTLRCSPISGHKSVSWYQQVLGQGPQFIFQYYEKEERGRGNFPDRFSARQFPNYSSELNVNALLLGDSALYLCASSLPGQGDSPLHFGNGTRLTVT.

This chain uses TRBV7-2 with TRBJ2-5, with D hard to call. Trimming removed 3 bases from V and 2 bases from J, with 10 bases in between. The length of the CDR3 is 14 residues. CDR1 is SGHTA and CDR2 is FQGNSA in the germline V gene. CDR3 sequence (DNA): TGTGCCAGCAGCTTTAGCACATTTCAAGAGACCCAGTACTTC. This sequence encodes CASSFSTFQETQYF. The complete variable domain, with remaining parts taken from reference TRBV7-2 and TRBJ2-5, reads GAGVSQSPSNKVTEKGKDVELRCDPISGHTALYWYRQSLGQGLEFLIYFQGNSAPDKSGLPSDRFSAERTGGSVSTLTIQRTQQEDSAVYLCASSFSTFQETQYFGPGTRLLVL.

This chain links TRBV15 with TRBJ2-7, with D possibly matching TRBD1 (7 bases). Germline V gene lookup returns CDR1 LNHNV and CDR2 YYDKDF (reference sequence). The CDR3 contains 15 residues. Trimming left V 3 bases short and J 0 bases short, with 12 bases between. CDR3 sequence: CATSSDREDSYEQYF. The CDR3 nucleotides read TGTGCCACCAGCAGTGACAGGGAGGACTCCTACGAGCAGTACTTC.

This chain uses TRBV7-9 with TRBJ1-1; 8 bases are shared with TRBD1. The ends lost 1 base at V and 5 bases at J; junction bases unmatched: 12. Germline V gene data show CDR1 as SEHNR and CDR2 as FQNEAQ (reference sequence). The CDR3 runs 17 residues. DNA for the CDR3: TGTGCCAGCAGCTTAGACTTATCGGAGACAGGGGTAACTGAAGCTTTCTTT. It codes for CASSLDLSETGVTEAFF. The full variable domain, its missing parts supplied by reference TRBV7-9 and TRBJ1-1, is DTGVSQNPRHKITKRGQNVTFRCDPISEHNRLYWYRQTLGQGPEFLTYFQNEAQLEKSRLLSDRFSAERPKGSFSTLEIQRTEQGDSAMYLCASSLDLSETGVTEAFFGQGTRLTVV.

The rearrangement joins TRBV2 to TRBJ2-3; D remains unclear. Germline CDR1 and CDR2: SNHLY and FYNNEI. The CDR3 sequence is 12 residues long. V was trimmed by 6 bases and J by 3 bases, leaving 7 bases between them. The CDR3 here is CASRVATDTQYF. DNA for the CDR3: TGTGCCAGCAGGGTAGCTACAGATACGCAGTATTTT.